This T cell receptor (beta chain) stems from a study of tumor-infiltrating lymphocytes in primary liver carcinoma. The wider study: Lesions, classed as T1-T3 N0M0, spanned about 4 to 10 cm across. Study-level findings and limits: Compared with blood, tumor repertoires held significantly more in their top 250 clones.

The tissue used was unsorted bulk material of roughly 17-34 mg. RNA and DNA were co-extracted from it with the AllPrep DNA/RNA mini kit. For each tumor, five separate regions were sampled. With regard to this clonotype: Its antigen is as yet unknown. Germline is not matched at one junction end, which may reflect a read error.

The investigators made TCR beta cDNA from about 0.45 ug total RNA, using a constant-region primer. Researchers made the TCR beta libraries by running three nested multiplex PCR rounds with slightly modified ARM-PCR. TRBV1-TRBV30 forward primers paired with a C-beta reverse primer drove the first two PCR rounds, roughly 10 cycles each. TCRdb re-called the multiplex PCR reads with MiXCR, one entry per CDR3 protein. The table has some 20,000 distinct CDR3 sequences, around three quarters seen once. The CDR3 spans 17 residues. Germline assignment: CDR1 LGHNA and CDR2 YNFKEQ. The chain recombines TRBV4-2 with TRBJ2-1, with 8 nucleotides matching TRBD2. This sequence originates from a woman aged 25 to 39 with primary liver carcinoma and hepatitis B virus infection. The sample comprised liver tumor tissue from sampling region 4. Subset: tumor region T4, right-lateral pole. In DNA, the CDR3 is TGTGCCTGCAGCCGAGATATCGGAGCGGGAGTTAGCAATGAGCAGTTCTTC. Its translation is CACSRDIGAGVSNEQFF.